Each of the 2 T cell receptor beta chains below was sequenced from the same sample in a study of blood T cell repertoires in COVID-19 (dated by TCRdb to about 2020). The method was the immunoSEQ multiplex PCR assay. The table was pulled from immuneACCESS by TCRdb, which kept in-frame rearrangements only. Such tables lose some clones; where checked, under half of the loss comes from unresolved V genes, and the rest has no known cause. Counted in this sample were some 200,000 clones; 84% of them appeared once. Of the sample, around 9.5% is held by the ten largest clones. Material: peripheral blood. These TCRs come from a man over 45 with active or convalescent COVID-19.

This clone was counted a single time. The chain couples TRBV13 to TRBJ2-5; TRBD2 aligns across 9 bases. Per germline, CDR1 PRHDT and CDR2 FYEKMQ (reference sequence). V lost 0 bases and J lost 5; bases outside the gene matches: 13. This CDR3 is built from 18 residues. CDR3 sequence (DNA): TGTGCCAGCAGCTTAGGCCAGCGAGCGGGAGGCAGGAGCGAGACCCAGTACTTC. The encoded protein is CASSLGQRAGGRSETQYF.

About this clone: This specimen includes other DNA sequences encoding the same CDR3. This chain joins TRBV28 and TRBJ2-7; 8 nucleotides agree with TRBD2. Germline V gene data show CDR1 as MDHEN and CDR2 as SYDVKM. This CDR3 is built from 14 residues. Losses at the gene ends were 2 bases for V and 2 bases for J; bases not matched to a gene: 2. Here the CDR3 reads CASSLAGGTYEQYF. CDR3 sequence (DNA): TGTGCCAGCAGTTTAGCGGGGGGAACCTACGAGCAGTACTTC. The full variable domain, its missing parts supplied by reference TRBV28 and TRBJ2-7, is DVKVTQSSRYLVKRTGEKVFLECVQDMDHENMFWYRQDPGLGLRLIYFSYDVKMKEKGDIPEGYSVSREKKERFSLILESASTNQTSMYLCASSLAGGTYEQYFGPGTRLTVT.